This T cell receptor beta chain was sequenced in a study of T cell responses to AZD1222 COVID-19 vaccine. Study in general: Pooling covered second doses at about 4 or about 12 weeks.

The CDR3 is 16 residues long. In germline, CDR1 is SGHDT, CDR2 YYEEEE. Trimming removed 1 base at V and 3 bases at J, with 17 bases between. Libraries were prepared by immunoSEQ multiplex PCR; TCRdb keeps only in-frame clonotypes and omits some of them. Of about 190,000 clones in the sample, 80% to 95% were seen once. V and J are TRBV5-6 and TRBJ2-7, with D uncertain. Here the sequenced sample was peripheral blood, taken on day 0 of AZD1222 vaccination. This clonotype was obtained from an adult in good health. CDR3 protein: CASSLPKTLDLYEQYF. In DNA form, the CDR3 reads TGTGCCAGCAGCTTGCCGAAGACACTCGACCTCTACGAGCAGTACTTC.